The present T cell receptor beta chain was sequenced within a study of cytomegalovirus exposure and HLA in healthy donors. The CDR3 spans 12 residues. CDR1 and CDR2 from the germline V gene are LNHDA and SQIVND (reference sequence). V lost 5 bases to trimming and J lost 7 bases; unmatched junction nucleotides: 3. In the PCR, 60 Vbeta and 13 Jbeta primers were used. Sequencing used immunoSEQ multiplex PCR; TCRdb keeps in-frame clones, though not all of them. The profile shows some 120,000 clones, 78% of them singletons. The chain uses TRBV19 and TRBJ1-2; the match to TRBD1 covers 8 bases. The TCR was taken from a young man in good health and CMV-seropositive. The sequenced material came from PBMCs. The CDR3 loop reads CASSLQGGGYTF. The CDR3 nucleotides are TGTGCCAGTAGTCTACAGGGGGGTGGCTACACCTTC.